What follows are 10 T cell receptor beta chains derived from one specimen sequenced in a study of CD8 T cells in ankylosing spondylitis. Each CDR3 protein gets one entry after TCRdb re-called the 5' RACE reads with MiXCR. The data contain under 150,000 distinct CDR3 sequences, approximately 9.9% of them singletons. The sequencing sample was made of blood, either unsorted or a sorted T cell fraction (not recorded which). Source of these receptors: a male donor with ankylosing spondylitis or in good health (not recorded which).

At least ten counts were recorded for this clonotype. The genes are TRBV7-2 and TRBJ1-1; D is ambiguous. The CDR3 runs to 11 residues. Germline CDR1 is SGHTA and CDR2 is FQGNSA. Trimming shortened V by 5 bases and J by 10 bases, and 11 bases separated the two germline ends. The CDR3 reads CASSSQMLAFF. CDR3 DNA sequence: TGTGCCAGCAGCAGCCAGATGTTAGCTTTCTTT.

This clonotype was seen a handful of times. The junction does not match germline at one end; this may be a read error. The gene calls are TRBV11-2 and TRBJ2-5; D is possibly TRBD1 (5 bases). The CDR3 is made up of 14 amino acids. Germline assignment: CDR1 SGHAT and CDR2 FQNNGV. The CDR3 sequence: CASSLDHSPRAKDF. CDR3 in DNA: TGTGCCAGCAGCTTAGATCATTCTCCCAGGGCTAAGGACTTC. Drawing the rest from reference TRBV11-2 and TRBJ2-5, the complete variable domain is EAGVAQSPRYKIIEKRQSVAFWCNPISGHATLYWYQQILGQGPKLLIQFQNNGVVDDSQLPKDRFSAERLKGVDSTLKIQPAKLEDSAVYLCASSLDHSPRAKDFGPGTRLLVL.

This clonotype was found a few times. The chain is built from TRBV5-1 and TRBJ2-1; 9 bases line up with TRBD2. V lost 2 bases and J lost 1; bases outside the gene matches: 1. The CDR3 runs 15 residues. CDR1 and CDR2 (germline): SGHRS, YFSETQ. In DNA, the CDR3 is TGCGCCAGCAGCTTTGCGGGGGGGTCCTACAATGAGCAGTTCTTC. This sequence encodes CASSFAGGSYNEQFF.

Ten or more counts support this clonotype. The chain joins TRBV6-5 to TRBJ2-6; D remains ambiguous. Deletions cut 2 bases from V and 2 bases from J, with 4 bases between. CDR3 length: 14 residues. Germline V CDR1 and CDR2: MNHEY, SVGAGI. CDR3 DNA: TGTGCCAGCAGTTACGGGCCTGGGGCCAACGTCCTGACTTTC. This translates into CASSYGPGANVLTF.

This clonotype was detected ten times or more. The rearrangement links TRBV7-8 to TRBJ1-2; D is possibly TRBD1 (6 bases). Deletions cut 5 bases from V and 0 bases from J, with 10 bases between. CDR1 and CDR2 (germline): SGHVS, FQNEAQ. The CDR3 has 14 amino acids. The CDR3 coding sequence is TGTGCCAGCAGCCGGACAGATACTAACTATGGCTACACCTTC. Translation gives CASSRTDTNYGYTF. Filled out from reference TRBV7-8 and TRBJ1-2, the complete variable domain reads GAGVSQSPRYKVAKRGQDVALRCDPISGHVSLFWYQQALGQGPEFLTYFQNEAQLDKSGLPSDRFFAERPEGSVSTLKIQRTQQEDSAVYLCASSRTDTNYGYTFGSGTRLTVV.

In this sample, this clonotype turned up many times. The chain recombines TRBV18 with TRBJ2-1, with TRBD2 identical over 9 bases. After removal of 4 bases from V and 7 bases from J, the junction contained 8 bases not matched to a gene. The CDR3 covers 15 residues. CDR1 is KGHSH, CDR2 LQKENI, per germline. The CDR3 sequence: CASSQTSGGMNEQFF. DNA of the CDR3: TGTGCCAGCTCACAGACTAGCGGAGGGATGAATGAGCAGTTCTTC.

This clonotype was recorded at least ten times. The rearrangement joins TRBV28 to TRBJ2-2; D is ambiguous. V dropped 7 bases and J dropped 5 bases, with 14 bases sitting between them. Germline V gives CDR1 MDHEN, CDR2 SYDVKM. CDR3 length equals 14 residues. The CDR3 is CASTQATVTGELFF. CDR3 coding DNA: TGTGCCAGCACCCAGGCAACCGTGACCGGGGAGCTGTTTTTT.

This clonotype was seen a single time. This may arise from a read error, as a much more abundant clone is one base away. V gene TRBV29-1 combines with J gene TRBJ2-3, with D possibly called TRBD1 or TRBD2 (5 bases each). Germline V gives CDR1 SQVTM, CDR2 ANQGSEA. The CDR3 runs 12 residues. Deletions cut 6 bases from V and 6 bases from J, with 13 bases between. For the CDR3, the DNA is TGCAGCGTGGGACCTGATTTTGATACGCAGTATTTT. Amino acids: CSVGPDFDTQYF.

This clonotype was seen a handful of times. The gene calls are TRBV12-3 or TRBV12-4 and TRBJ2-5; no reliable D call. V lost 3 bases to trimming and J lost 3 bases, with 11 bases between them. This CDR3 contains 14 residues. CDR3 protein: CASSLGPNKETQYF. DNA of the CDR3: TGTGCCAGCAGTTTGGGTCCAAATAAAGAGACCCAGTACTTC.

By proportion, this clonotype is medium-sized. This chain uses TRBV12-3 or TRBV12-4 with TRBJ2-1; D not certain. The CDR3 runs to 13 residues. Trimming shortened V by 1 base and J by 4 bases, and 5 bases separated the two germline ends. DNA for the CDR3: TGTGCCAGCAGTTTAGGTCGGTACAATGAGCAGTTCTTC. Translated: CASSLGRYNEQFF.